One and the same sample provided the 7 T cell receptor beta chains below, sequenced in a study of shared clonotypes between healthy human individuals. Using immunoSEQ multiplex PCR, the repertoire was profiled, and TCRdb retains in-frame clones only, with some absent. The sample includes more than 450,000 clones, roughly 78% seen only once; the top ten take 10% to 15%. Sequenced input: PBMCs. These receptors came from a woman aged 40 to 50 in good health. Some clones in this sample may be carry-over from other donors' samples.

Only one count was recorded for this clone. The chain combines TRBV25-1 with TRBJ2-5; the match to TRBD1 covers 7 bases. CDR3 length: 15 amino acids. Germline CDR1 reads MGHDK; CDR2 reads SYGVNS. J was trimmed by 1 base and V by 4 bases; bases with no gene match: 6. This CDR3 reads CASSVRGQPQETQYF. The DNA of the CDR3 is TGTGCCAGCAGTGTAAGGGGGCAGCCCCAAGAGACCCAGTACTTC. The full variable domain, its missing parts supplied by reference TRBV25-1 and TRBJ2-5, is EADIYQTPRYLVIGTGKKITLECSQTMGHDKMYWYQQDPGMELHLIHYSYGVNSTEKGDLSSESTVSRIRTEHFPLTLESARPSHTSQYLCASSVRGQPQETQYFGPGTRLLVL.

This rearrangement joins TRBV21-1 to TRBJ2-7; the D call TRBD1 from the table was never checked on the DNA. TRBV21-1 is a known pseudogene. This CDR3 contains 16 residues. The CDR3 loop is CASSKYNYRVVGEQYF. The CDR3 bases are TGTGCCAGCAGCAAATATAATTACAGGGTCGTGGGGGAGCAGTACTTC.

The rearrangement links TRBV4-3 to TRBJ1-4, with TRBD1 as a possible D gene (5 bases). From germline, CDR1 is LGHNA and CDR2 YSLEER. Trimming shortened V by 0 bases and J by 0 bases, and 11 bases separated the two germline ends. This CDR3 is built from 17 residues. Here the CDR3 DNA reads TGCGCCAGCAGCCAAGATCCCCCAGGGTCAACTAATGAAAAACTGTTTTTT. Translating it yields CASSQDPPGSTNEKLFF.

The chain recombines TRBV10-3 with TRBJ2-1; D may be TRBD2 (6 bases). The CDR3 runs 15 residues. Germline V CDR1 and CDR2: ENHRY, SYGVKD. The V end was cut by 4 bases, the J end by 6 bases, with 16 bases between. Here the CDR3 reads CAISGGLRRGNEQFF. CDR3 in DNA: TGTGCCATCAGTGGGGGACTCCGGAGGGGCAATGAGCAGTTCTTC.

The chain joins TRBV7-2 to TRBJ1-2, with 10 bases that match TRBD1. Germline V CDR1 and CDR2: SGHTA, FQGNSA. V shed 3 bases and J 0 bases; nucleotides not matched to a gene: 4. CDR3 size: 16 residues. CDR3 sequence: CASSFRQGAANYGYTF. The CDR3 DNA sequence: TGTGCCAGCAGCTTCCGACAGGGGGCAGCTAACTATGGCTACACCTTC.

Here the CDR3 reads CASSFIGSSGNTIYF. The CDR3 region has the DNA TGTGCCAGCAGCTTTATCGGCAGCTCTGGAAACACCATATATTTT. The rearrangement uses TRBV5-4 and TRBJ1-3; no clear D. This CDR3 spans 15 amino acids. V lost 2 bases to trimming and J lost 0 bases, with 9 bases between them. Germline V lookup: CDR1 SGHNT, CDR2 YYREEE (reference sequence). Looking up the rest from reference TRBV5-4 and TRBJ1-3 gives the full variable domain: ETGVTQSPTHLIKTRGQQVTLRCSSQSGHNTVSWYQQALGQGPQFIFQYYREEENGRGNFPPRFSGLQFPNYSSELNVNALELDDSALYLCASSFIGSSGNTIYFGEGSWLTVV.

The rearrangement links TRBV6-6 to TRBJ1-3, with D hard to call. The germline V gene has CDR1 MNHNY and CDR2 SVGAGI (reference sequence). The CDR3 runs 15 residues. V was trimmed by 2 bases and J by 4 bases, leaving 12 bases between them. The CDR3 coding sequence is TGTGCCAGCAGTTACACACCCTCCAAGGGAAACACCATATATTTT. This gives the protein CASSYTPSKGNTIYF.